The source of this T cell receptor (beta chain) is a study of T cell changes during pregnancy in multiple sclerosis. This clone was seen a single time. Relative to the germline gene, one junction end is altered; a read error may explain this. Only in-frame clones appear in the TCRdb table, and some are missing; sequencing was by immunoSEQ multiplex PCR. The table includes tens of thousands of clones, about 92% detected once. The CDR3 consists of 14 residues. The germline CDR1 and CDR2 sequences are MDHEN and SYDVKM. This receptor was identified in a female donor in good health, enrolled as a control in a pregnancy study. The chain joins TRBV28 to TRBJ1-6, with TRBD1 as a possible D gene (5 bases). Source: peripheral blood, taken in the third trimester of pregnancy. The CDR3 DNA sequence: TGTGCCACTACCCCTGGGGCCTACAATTCACCCCTCCACTTT. It translates to CATTPGAYNSPLHF.